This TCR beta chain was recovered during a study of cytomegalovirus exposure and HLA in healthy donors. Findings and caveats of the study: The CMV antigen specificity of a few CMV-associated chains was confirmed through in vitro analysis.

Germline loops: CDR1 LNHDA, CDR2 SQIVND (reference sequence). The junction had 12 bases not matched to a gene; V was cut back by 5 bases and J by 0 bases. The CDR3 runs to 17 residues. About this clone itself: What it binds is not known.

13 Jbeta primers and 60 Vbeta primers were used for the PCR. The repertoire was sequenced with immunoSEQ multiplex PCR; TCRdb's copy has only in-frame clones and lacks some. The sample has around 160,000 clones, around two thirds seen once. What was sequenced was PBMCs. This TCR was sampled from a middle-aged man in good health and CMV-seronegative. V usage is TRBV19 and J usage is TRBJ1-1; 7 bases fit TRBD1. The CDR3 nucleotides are TGTGCCAGTAGTCCTCGGCCAGGGGGTGGAATGAACACTGAAGCTTTCTTT. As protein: CASSPRPGGGMNTEAFF.